This T cell receptor (beta chain) was captured by sequencing in a study of T cells in Graves' hyperthyroidism and ophthalmopathy. There were TCR beta CDR3 regions amplified from RNA transcripts. Primed by the HTBI set, a first-round RT-PCR was run on the TCR CDR3. TCRdb re-called the multiplex PCR reads through MiXCR, storing one row per CDR3 protein. The sample includes roughly 570,000 distinct CDR3 sequences, around 46% of them seen just once. This clonotype was observed at least ten times. Germline V gene data show CDR1 as SGHTA and CDR2 as FQGNSA. CDR3 length: 16 amino acids. Trimming took off 5 bases at V and 6 bases at J, with 19 bases between the two ends.

V gene TRBV7-2 combines with J gene TRBJ1-4; TRBD1 might be the D (6 bases). The TCR comes from an adult woman with Graves' disease, either hyperthyroidism or ophthalmopathy (not recorded which). Sequencing input: peripheral blood or thyroid tissue (not recorded which). This CDR3 reads CASSRRQTGMDEKLFF. The CDR3 DNA follows: TGTGCCAGCAGCCGCCGCCAAACAGGGATGGATGAAAAACTGTTTTTT.